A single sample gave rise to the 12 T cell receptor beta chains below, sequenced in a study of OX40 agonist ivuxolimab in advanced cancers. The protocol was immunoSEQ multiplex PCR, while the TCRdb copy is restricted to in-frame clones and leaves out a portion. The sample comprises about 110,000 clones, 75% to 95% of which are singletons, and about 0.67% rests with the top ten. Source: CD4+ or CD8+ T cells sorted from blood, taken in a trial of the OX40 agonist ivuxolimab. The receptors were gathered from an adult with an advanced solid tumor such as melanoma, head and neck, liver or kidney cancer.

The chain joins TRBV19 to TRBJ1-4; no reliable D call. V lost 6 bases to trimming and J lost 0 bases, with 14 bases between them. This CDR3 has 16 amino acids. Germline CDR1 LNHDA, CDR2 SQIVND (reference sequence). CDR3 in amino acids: CASRPGSTATNEKLFF. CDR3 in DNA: TGTGCCAGTAGACCCGGGTCCACCGCAACTAATGAAAAACTGTTTTTT.

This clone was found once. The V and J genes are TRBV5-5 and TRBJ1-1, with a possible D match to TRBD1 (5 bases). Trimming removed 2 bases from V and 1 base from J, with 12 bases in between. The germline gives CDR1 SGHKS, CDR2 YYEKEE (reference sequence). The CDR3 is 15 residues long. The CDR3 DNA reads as TGTGCCAGCAGCTTAGTGTCTCAGGGGAACACTGAAGCTTTCTTT. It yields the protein CASSLVSQGNTEAFF.

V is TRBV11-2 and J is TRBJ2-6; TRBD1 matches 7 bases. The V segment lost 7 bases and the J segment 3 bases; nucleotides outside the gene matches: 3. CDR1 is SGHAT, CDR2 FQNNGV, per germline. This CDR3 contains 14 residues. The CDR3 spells CASNTGVGANVLTF. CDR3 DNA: TGTGCCAGCAACACAGGGGTTGGGGCCAACGTCCTGACTTTC. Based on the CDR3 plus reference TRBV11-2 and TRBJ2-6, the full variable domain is EAGVAQSPRYKIIEKRQSVAFWCNPISGHATLYWYQQILGQGPKLLIQFQNNGVVDDSQLPKDRFSAERLKGVDSTLKIQPAKLEDSAVYLCASNTGVGANVLTFGAGSRLTVL.

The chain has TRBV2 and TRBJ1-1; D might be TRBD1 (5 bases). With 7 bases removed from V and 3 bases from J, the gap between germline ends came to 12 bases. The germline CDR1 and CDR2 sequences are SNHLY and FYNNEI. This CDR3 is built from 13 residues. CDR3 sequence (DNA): TGTGCCAGCAAGGGGTCCGGGGACACTGAAGCTTTCTTT. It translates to CASKGSGDTEAFF.

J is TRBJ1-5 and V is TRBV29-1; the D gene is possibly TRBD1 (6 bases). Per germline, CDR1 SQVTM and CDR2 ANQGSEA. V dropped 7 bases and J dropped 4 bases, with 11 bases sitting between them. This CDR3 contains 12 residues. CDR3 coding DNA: TGCAGCGCAAGGACAGCTAATCAGCCCCAGCATTTT. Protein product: CSARTANQPQHF.

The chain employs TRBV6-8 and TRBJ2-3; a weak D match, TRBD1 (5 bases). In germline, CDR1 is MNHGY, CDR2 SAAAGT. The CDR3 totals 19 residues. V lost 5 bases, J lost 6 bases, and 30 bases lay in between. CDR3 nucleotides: TGTGCCAGCAGTAACCTGCCAAGGGGCGCAGCTTTTCGTTCGGATACGCAGTATTTT. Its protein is CASSNLPRGAAFRSDTQYF.

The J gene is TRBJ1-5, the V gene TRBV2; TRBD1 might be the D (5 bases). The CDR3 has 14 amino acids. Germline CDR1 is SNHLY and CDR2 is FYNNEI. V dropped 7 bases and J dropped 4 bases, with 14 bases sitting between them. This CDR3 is CASNPGRANQPQHF. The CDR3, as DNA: TGTGCCAGCAACCCGGGCAGGGCAAATCAGCCCCAGCATTTT. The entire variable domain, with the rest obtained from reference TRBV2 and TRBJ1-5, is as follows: EPEVTQTPSHQVTQMGQEVILRCVPISNHLYFYWYRQILGQKVEFLVSFYNNEISEKSEIFDDQFSVERPDGSNFTLKIRSTKLEDSAMYFCASNPGRANQPQHFGDGTRLSIL.

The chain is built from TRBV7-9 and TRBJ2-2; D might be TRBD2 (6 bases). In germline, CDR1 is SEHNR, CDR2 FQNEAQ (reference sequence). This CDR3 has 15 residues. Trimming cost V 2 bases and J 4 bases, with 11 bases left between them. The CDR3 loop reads CASSLYRGFTGELFF. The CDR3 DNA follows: TGTGCCAGCAGCTTATACCGGGGGTTCACCGGGGAGCTGTTTTTT.

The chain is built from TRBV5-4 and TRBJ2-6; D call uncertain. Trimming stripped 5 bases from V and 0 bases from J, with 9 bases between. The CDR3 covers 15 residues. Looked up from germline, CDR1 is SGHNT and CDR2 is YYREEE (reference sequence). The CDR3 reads CASRELTSGANVLTF. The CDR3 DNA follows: TGTGCCAGCAGGGAACTTACCTCTGGGGCCAACGTCCTGACTTTC.

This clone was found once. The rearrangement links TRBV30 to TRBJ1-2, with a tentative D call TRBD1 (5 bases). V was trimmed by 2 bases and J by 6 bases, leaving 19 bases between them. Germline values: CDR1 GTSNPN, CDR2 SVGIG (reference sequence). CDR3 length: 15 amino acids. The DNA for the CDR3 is TGTGCCTGGAGTATCCGGGACTTCTCGTGCAATGGCTACACCTTC. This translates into CAWSIRDFSCNGYTF.

The CDR3 DNA reads TGTGCCTGGAGTGTACAGGCGGGTGAAAAACTGTTTTTT. Protein sequence: CAWSVQAGEKLFF. The J gene is TRBJ1-4, the V gene TRBV30, with a possible D match to TRBD1 (5 bases). Trimming removed 0 bases at V and 7 bases at J, with 9 bases between. Germline V gives CDR1 GTSNPN, CDR2 SVGIG (reference sequence). The CDR3 loop spans 13 amino acids. The whole variable domain, remainder taken from reference TRBV30 and TRBJ1-4, is SQTIHQWPATLVQPVGSPLSLECTVEGTSNPNLYWYRQAAGRGLQLLFYSVGIGQISSEVPQNLSASRPQDRQFILSSKKLLLSDSGFYLCAWSVQAGEKLFFGSGTQLSVL.

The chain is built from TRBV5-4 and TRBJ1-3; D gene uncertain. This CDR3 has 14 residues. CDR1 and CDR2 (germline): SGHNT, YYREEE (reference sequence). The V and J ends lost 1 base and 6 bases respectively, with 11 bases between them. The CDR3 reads CASSLPGNANTIYF. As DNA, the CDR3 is TGTGCCAGCAGCTTGCCCGGGAATGCAAACACCATATATTTT. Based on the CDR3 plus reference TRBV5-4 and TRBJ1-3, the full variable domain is ETGVTQSPTHLIKTRGQQVTLRCSSQSGHNTVSWYQQALGQGPQFIFQYYREEENGRGNFPPRFSGLQFPNYSSELNVNALELDDSALYLCASSLPGNANTIYFGEGSWLTVV.